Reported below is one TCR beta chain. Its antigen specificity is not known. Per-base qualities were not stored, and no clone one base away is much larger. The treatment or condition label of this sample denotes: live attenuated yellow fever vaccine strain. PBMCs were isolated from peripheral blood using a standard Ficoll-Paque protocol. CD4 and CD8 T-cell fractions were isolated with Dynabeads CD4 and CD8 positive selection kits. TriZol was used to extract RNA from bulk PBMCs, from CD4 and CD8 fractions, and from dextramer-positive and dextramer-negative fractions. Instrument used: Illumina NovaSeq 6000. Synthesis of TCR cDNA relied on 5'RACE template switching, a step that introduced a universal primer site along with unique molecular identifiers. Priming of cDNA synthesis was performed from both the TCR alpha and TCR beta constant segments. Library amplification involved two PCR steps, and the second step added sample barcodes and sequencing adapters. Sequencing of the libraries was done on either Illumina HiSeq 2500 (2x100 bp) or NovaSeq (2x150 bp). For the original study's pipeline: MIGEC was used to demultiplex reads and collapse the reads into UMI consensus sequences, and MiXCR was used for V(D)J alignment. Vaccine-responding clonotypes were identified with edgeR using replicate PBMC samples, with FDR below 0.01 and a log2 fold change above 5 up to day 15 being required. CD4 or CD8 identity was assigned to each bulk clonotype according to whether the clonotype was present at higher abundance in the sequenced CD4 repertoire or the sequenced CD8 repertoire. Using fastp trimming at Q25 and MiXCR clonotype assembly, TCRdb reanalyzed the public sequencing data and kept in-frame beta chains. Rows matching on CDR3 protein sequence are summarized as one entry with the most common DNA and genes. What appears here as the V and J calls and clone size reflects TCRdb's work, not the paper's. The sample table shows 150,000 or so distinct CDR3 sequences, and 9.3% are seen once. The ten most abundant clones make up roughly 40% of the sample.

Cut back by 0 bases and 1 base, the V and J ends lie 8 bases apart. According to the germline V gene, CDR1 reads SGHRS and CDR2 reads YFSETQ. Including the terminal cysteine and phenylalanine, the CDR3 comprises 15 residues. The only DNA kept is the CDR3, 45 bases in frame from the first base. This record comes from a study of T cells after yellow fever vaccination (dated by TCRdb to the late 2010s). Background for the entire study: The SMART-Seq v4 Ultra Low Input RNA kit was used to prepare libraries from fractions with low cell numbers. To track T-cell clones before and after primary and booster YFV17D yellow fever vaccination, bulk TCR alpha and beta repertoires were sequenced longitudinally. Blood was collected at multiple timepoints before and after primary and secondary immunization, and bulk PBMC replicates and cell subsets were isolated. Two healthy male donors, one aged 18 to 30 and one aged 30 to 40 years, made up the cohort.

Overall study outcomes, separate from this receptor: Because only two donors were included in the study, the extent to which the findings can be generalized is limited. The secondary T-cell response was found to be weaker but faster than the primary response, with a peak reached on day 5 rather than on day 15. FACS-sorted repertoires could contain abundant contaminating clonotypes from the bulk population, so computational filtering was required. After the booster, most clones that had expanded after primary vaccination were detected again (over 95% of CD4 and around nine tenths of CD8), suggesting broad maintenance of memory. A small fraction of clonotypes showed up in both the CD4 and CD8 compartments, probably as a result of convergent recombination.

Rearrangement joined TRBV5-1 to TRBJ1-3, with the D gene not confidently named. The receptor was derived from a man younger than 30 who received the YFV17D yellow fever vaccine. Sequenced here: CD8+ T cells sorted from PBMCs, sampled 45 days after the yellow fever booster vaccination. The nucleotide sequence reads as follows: TGCGCCAGCAGCTTGGCCGGTGGGTCTGGAAACACCATATATTTT. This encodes CASSLAGGSGNTIYF.